The subject of this entry is one TCR beta chain. Between the trimmed V and J ends, which lost 3 bases and 3 bases, there was a span of 2 bases. The length of the CDR3 is 12 residues. This sample stems from a study of blood T cell repertoires in COVID-19. Study in general: T cells, B-cell-depleted T cells, or PBMCs supplied cDNA or gDNA.

The data were produced by immunoSEQ multiplex PCR, yet TCRdb's version contains in-frame clones alone and is incomplete. The table shows approximately 160,000 clones, with 76% occurring only once. Specimen: peripheral blood. The chain carries TRBV12-3 or TRBV12-4 and TRBJ1-4; D not certain. The clonotype was recovered from a woman aged 80 or over with acute or convalescent COVID-19. For the CDR3, the DNA is TGTGCCAGCAGTTTCTCTAATGAAAAACTGTTTTTT. Residues: CASSFSNEKLFF.